Listed below are T cell receptor beta chains from one sample, sequenced in a study of identical twins. TCRdb processed the 5' RACE reads anew with MiXCR; each CDR3 protein has one entry. The data show 650,000 to 800,000 distinct CDR3 sequences, with less than 10% seen just once and approximately 0.94% held by the top ten. In addition, the sample was reused for a study of yellow fever vaccine responses in identical twins.

Specimen: PBMCs. The receptors originated from a woman aged 18-29 years in good health. CDR3s include the opening cysteine and the closing phenylalanine or tryptophan. A D gene is named only where the DNA matches it firmly. For some rows the clone size is stated as once, few or many, or as a class when expanded; others skip it.

TRBJ2-3 | TRBV24-1 | NA | 17 | TRBD2 | TGTGCCACCGGGTTCGGGCCTGGGGAGGGAGGCACAGATACGCAGTATTTT | CATGFGPGEGGTDTQYF
TRBJ1-2 | TRBV18 | many | 16 | TRBD1 | TGTGCCAGCTCACCACTCTTGGGACAGGGGAGCTATGGCTACACCTTC | CASSPLLGQGSYGYTF
TRBJ2-2 | TRBV12-3/TRBV12-4 | many | 12 | NA | TGTGCCAGCGGGCACTGGGCCGGGGAGCTGTTTTTT | CASGHWAGELFF
TRBJ2-4 | TRBV28 | NA | 17 | TRBD2 | TGTGCCAGCAGCCCAGGGGGACTAGCGGCTTCCAAAAACATTCAGTACTTC | CASSPGGLAASKNIQYF
TRBJ2-7 | TRBV20-1 | few | 16 | NA | TGCAGTGCTAGAACACCCGGGACTCCCGACATCAACGAGCAGTACTTC | CSARTPGTPDINEQYF
TRBJ1-5 | TRBV12-3/TRBV12-4 | many | 14 | NA | TGTGCCAGCACCCCCGGGAGGAGCAATCAGCCCCAGCATTTT | CASTPGRSNQPQHF
TRBJ2-5 | TRBV7-9 | NA | 14 | NA | TGTGCCAGCAGCTTTCGTGGGGGGTTGGAGACCCAGTACTTC | CASSFRGGLETQYF
TRBJ2-7 | TRBV27 | NA | 15 | NA | TGTGCCAGCAGTTTAAGTGTTCCGGGAACCTACGAGCAGTACTTC | CASSLSVPGTYEQYF
TRBJ2-2 | TRBV12-3/TRBV12-4 | few | 13 | NA | TGTGCCAGCACCCCACTAGGCGCCGGGGAGCTGTTTTTT | CASTPLGAGELFF
TRBJ2-5 | TRBV20-1 | NA | 15 | NA | TGCAGTGCTAGAGATTTTAGGGGTAGCCAAGAGACCCAGTACTTC | CSARDFRGSQETQYF
TRBJ2-3 | TRBV7-3 | few | 15 | NA | TGTGCCAGCAGCTTAGGGGGGGGGGCCCAAGATACGCAGTATTTT | CASSLGGGAQDTQYF
TRBJ2-5 | TRBV29-1 | NA | 11 | NA | TGCAGCGTGCAAGTCCGAGAGACCCAGTACTTC | CSVQVRETQYF
TRBJ1-2 | TRBV29-1 | many | 15 | NA | TGCAGCGTTGAACACAAACAGGGTCCCCTCTCTGGCTACACCTTC | CSVEHKQGPLSGYTF
TRBJ2-2 | TRBV27 | many | 16 | NA | TGTGCCAGCAGTTTATTCTCCGCTTGGAACACCGGGGAGCTGTTTTTT | CASSLFSAWNTGELFF
TRBJ2-1 | TRBV7-9 | few | 15 | NA | TGTGCCAGCAGCTTAGGAGGGAGAGTCTACAATGAGCAGTTCTTC | CASSLGGRVYNEQFF
TRBJ2-2 | TRBV12-3/TRBV12-4 | few | 14 | NA | TGTGCCAGCAGTTTTACACAGTACACCGGGGAGCTGTTTTTT | CASSFTQYTGELFF
TRBJ1-2 | TRBV7-9 | many | 15 | NA | TGTGCCAGCAGCTTAGCCCAAACGGCAGGGAATGGCTACACCTTC | CASSLAQTAGNGYTF
TRBJ2-3 | TRBV5-1 | few | 15 | NA | TGCGCCAGTCGAGGGGGGGATGAACGCACAGATACGCAGTATTTT | CASRGGDERTDTQYF
TRBJ2-1 | TRBV30 | few | 13 | NA | TGTGCCTGGAGTCTGAGCTCCTACAATGAGCAGTTCTTC | CAWSLSSYNEQFF
TRBJ2-7 | TRBV6-2/TRBV6-3 | many | 16 | NA | TGTGCCAGCAGTTACTTCGCGGGTCAGTGGTCCTACGAGCAGTACTTC | CASSYFAGQWSYEQYF
TRBJ2-1 | TRBV12-3/TRBV12-4 | few | 16 | TRBD2 | TGTGCCACAGTACCTCTAGCGGGAGGCCAATACAATGAGCAGTTCTTC | CATVPLAGGQYNEQFF
TRBJ1-4 | TRBV7-9 | few | 13 | NA | TGTGCCAGCAGCTCTACCAGCGATGAAAAACTGTTTTTT | CASSSTSDEKLFF
TRBJ2-7 | TRBV10-3 | few | 12 | NA | TGTGCCATTAAAGACAGTGCCTACGAGCAGTACTTC | CAIKDSAYEQYF
TRBJ2-1 | TRBV12-3/TRBV12-4 | many | 13 | NA | TGTGCCAGCACCAGGAACTCCTACAATGAGCAGTTCTTC | CASTRNSYNEQFF
TRBJ1-2 | TRBV29-1 | few | 16 | TRBD1 | TGCAGCGTAGCCTCAACCTTCAGGGGGCGAATTGATGGCTACACCTTC | CSVASTFRGRIDGYTF
TRBJ2-7 | TRBV18 | many | 13 | NA | TGTGCCAGCTCACCACCCACAGGCTACGAGCAGTACTTC | CASSPPTGYEQYF
TRBJ2-7 | TRBV6-1 | few | 13 | TRBD1 | TGTGCCAGCAGCCTAAACAGGGGGCGGGAGCAGTACTTC | CASSLNRGREQYF
TRBJ2-7 | TRBV6-2/TRBV6-3 | many | 16 | TRBD1 | TGTGCCAGCAGGCCCACCGGGACAGCAAGACCCTACGAGCAGTACTTC | CASRPTGTARPYEQYF
TRBJ2-1 | TRBV5-5 | few | 16 | TRBD1 | TGTGCCAGCAGCCCCGTGCACAGGGGCAGCCACAATGAGCAGTTCTTC | CASSPVHRGSHNEQFF
TRBJ1-6 | TRBV5-1 | few | 14 | NA | TGCGCCAGCAGCCCGGGACAACAAAATTCACCCCTCCACTTT | CASSPGQQNSPLHF
TRBJ2-2 | TRBV10-3 | NA | 19 | TRBD1 | TGTGCCATCAGTGAGTCGGAGATGGACAGGGGATTTCGGACCGGGGAGCTGTTTTTT | CAISESEMDRGFRTGELFF
TRBJ2-3 | TRBV20-1 | NA | 11 | NA | TGCAGACTCGTCTACGGGGATACGCAGTATTTT | CRLVYGDTQYF
TRBJ2-3 | TRBV27 | few | 18 | TRBD2 | TGTGCCAGCAGCCTAATGCGACTAGCGCTACCCCGCACAGATACGCAGTATTTT | CASSLMRLALPRTDTQYF
TRBJ2-7 | TRBV21-1 | many | 15 | NA | TGTGCCAGCAGCCCCCGGACTAGCGTCAACTACGAGCAGTACTTC | CASSPRTSVNYEQYF
TRBJ2-2 | TRBV20-1 | NA | 16 | TRBD1 | TGCAGTGCTCCTCCGGACAGGGGGCCGAACACCGGGGAGCTGTTTTTT | CSAPPDRGPNTGELFF
TRBJ2-7 | TRBV5-1 | few | 12 | NA | TGCGCCAGCCGATTTCAGGGTAACGAGCAGTACTTC | CASRFQGNEQYF
TRBJ2-1 | TRBV18 | once | 16 | TRBD1 | TGTGCCAGCTCACCCAGGACAGGCGGATCCCCAAATGAGCAGTTCTTC | CASSPRTGGSPNEQFF
TRBJ1-2 | TRBV15 | NA | 16 | TRBD1 | TGTGCCACCAGCAGGGACGACAGGGGGTACGACGATGGCTACACCTTC | CATSRDDRGYDDGYTF
TRBJ2-7 | TRBV6-1 | few | 13 | TRBD1 | TGTGCCAGCAGTAAGGGACAGTTTTTCGGTCCGTACTTC | CASSKGQFFGPYF
TRBJ1-2 | TRBV30 | NA | 14 | NA | TGTGCCTGGAGTGTGGGGGCGGCGGTAGGTGGCTACACCTTC | CAWSVGAAVGGYTF
TRBJ1-2 | TRBV9 | few | 14 | NA | TGTGCCAGCAGCGTAGCAGTCGCCTATTATGGCTACACCTTC | CASSVAVAYYGYTF
TRBJ2-5 | TRBV4-2 | NA | 14 | NA | TGTGCCAGCAGCCAAGTCCGGGATAAAGAGACCCAGTACTTC | CASSQVRDKETQYF